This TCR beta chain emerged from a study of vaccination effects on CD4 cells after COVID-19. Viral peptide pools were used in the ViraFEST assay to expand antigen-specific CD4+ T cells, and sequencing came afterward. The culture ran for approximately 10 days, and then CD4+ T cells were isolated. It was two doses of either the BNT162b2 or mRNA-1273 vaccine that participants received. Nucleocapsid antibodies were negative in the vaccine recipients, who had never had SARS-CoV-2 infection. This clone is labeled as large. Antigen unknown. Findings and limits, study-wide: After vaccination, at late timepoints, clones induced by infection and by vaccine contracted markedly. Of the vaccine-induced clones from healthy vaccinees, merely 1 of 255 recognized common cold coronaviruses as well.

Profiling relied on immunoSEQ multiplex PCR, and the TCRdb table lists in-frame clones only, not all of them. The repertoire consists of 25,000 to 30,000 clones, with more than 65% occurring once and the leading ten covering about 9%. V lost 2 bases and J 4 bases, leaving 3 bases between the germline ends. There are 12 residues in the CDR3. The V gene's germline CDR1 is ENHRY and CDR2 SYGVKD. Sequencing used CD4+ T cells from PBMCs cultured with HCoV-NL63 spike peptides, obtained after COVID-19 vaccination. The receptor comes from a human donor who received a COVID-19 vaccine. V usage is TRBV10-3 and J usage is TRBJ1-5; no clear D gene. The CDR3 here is CAISELNQPQHF. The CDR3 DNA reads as TGTGCCATCAGTGAGCTAAATCAGCCCCAGCATTTT.